This TCR beta chain was profiled in a study of tumor and adjacent non-tumor tissue in lung cancer. General observations from the study: Tumor repertoires had a smaller top 100 clone share than normal lung.

The CDR3 consists of 13 residues. With 6 bases removed from V and 3 bases from J, the gap between germline ends came to 12 bases. Germline loops: CDR1 ENHRY, CDR2 SYGVKD. A modified ARM-PCR protocol with three rounds of nested PCR amplified TCRbeta. TCRdb called the multiplex PCR reads again in MiXCR, with one record for every CDR3 protein. The sample carries more than 85,000 distinct CDR3 sequences, roughly 80% recorded once. On this clonotype: Its matching antigen is unknown. Since a much larger clone is just one base distant, this may be a read error.

RNA was extracted from bulk tissue without any cell sorting. The chain recombines TRBV10-3 with TRBJ2-7; no clear D gene. This sequence originates from a woman aged 60-75 years with non-small cell lung cancer. The sequenced sample consisted of lung tumor tissue. The CDR3 sequence is CAISIAGIYEQYF. The CDR3 coding sequence is TGTGCCATCAGCATAGCTGGAATCTACGAGCAGTACTTC.